The TCR beta chain under discussion was sequenced for a study of control samples from healthy donors and cancer patients. Method: immunoSEQ multiplex PCR; TCRdb's copy keeps in-frame clones and lacks some. Altogether about 170,000 clones are present, 75% to 95% being singletons, with the ten largest covering approximately 1.5%. J lost 1 base, V lost 4 bases, and 7 bases had no gene match. Germline-derived CDR1 and CDR2 are SGHRS and YFSETQ. This CDR3 has 15 amino acids. The TCR sequence derives from a woman in her twenties or thirties in good health. The sequenced sample was blood. This rearrangement joins TRBV5-1 to TRBJ1-1, with 7 bases that match TRBD1. CDR3 residues: CASSLEGARNTEAFF. The DNA of the CDR3 is TGCGCCAGCAGCCTGGAGGGGGCGCGGAACACTGAAGCTTTCTTT.